This is a list of T cell receptor beta chains from one sample in a study of STAT3 mutations in large granular lymphocyte leukemia. TCRdb's copy holds only in-frame clones and misses some; the assay was immunoSEQ multiplex PCR. The sample gives more than 3,000 clones, around two thirds of which show up once; roughly 17% is in the top ten. Sample: peripheral blood mononuclear cells. Receptor source: a woman between 35 and 50 years old with T-cell large granular lymphocyte leukemia. Some clones in this sample may be carry-over from other donors' samples. The CDR3 runs from the conserved cysteine through the conserved F or W. Each record gives: J gene, clone size, D gene, V gene, CDR3 DNA, CDR3 protein. D genes are given only for firm matches. Clone size appears in some rows only: once, few, many, or a class for an expanded clone.

TRBJ2-3 few TRBD1 TRBV6-6 TGTGCCAGCAGCCGACTTACAGGGGTGGATACGCAGTATTTT CASSRLTGVDTQYF
TRBJ2-1 few - TRBV5-5 TGTGCCAGCAGCGCCTCACAGAGACAAGGCTACAATGAGCAGTTCTTC CASSASQRQGYNEQFF
TRBJ2-3 - - TRBV7-2 TGTGCCAGCAGCATGTTGGAGGGCCGGGCAGATACGCAGTATTTT CASSMLEGRADTQYF
TRBJ2-7 - - TRBV29-1 TGCAGCGTCCTTGCCGGACCCGCGGTGGCCTACGAGCAGTACTTC CSVLAGPAVAYEQYF
TRBJ2-5 - - TRBV14 TGTGCCAGCAGCCATTTACAGGGACAAGAGACCCAGTACTTC CASSHLQGQETQYF
TRBJ1-3 once - TRBV5-1 TGCGCCAGCAGCTCTCTCGGGCTCTCTGGAAACACCATATATTTT CASSSLGLSGNTIYF
TRBJ2-3 once TRBD2 TRBV30 TGTGCCTGGAGTCTCCCGGGACTAGCGGGGCCAGATACGCAGTATTTT CAWSLPGLAGPDTQYF
TRBJ2-3 few TRBD2 TRBV29-1 TGCAGCGTTGAGGGAGGGCAGAACACAGATACGCAGTATTTT CSVEGGQNTDTQYF
TRBJ1-4 - TRBD1 TRBV4-1 TGCGCCAGCAGCCAGGAGGGACAGAAGGTCTCTGATGAAAAACTGTTTTTT CASSQEGQKVSDEKLFF
TRBJ1-1 - - TRBV12-5 TGTGCTAGTCGCGGGAGGCTCGAAGCTTTCTTT CASRGRLEAFF
TRBJ1-2 few - TRBV18 TGTGCCAGCTCACCGGACGGTCGGTATGGCTACACCTTC CASSPDGRYGYTF
TRBJ2-1 - - TRBV7-2 TGTGCCAGCAGCTTACAAGAGGCTGAGCAGTTCTTC CASSLQEAEQFF
TRBJ1-1 - - TRBV5-4 TGTGCCAGCAGCCTTCGGTGGGAGAGCACTGAAGCTTTCTTT CASSLRWESTEAFF
TRBJ1-1 - - TRBV5-4 TGTGCCAGCAGCTTGCCGGGGGCTTCGGGAACTGAAGCTTTCTTT CASSLPGASGTEAFF
TRBJ2-7 - - TRBV28 TGTGCCAGCATATCTGGTTTGCCCTACGAGCAGTACTTC CASISGLPYEQYF
TRBJ1-2 - - TRBV4-1 TGCGCCAGCAGCCAGGAACTAATGGGGACAGGCTACACCTTC CASSQELMGTGYTF
TRBJ1-1 - - TRBV30 TGTGCCTGGAGTACCCCGGGGAGACAGGTGGTGAACACTGAAGCTTTCTTT CAWSTPGRQVVNTEAFF
TRBJ2-7 - - TRBV7-9 TGTGCCAGCAGCTTAGAGGGCGGAGGAAGGGACGAGCAGTACTTC CASSLEGGGRDEQYF